Listed here is a single T cell receptor beta chain. Germline CDR1 MNHEY, CDR2 SVGAGI. CDR3 length: 15 amino acids. V was clipped by 5 bases and J by 4 bases; unmatched bases: 5. This specimen comes from a study of graft-versus-host responses after intestinal transplantation. Processed graft tissue released its intraepithelial and lamina propria lymphocytes. Using immunoSEQ multiplex PCR, the repertoire was profiled, and TCRdb retains in-frame clones only, with some absent. The sample includes about 5,700 clones, 69% seen only once; the top ten take about 31%. The receptor was derived from a human patient who received an intestinal transplant, so some T cells may come from the graft donor. The source was ileum tissue, collected around 290 days after intestinal transplant. V is TRBV6-5 and J is TRBJ2-1, with 10 bases aligning to TRBD2. The CDR3 sequence: CASSLTSGIYNEQFF. The CDR3 bases are TGTGCCAGCAGTCTCACTAGCGGGATTTACAATGAGCAGTTCTTC.